The 20 T cell receptor beta chains below come from one sample, sequenced in a study of blood T cells in healthy people across ages. Through a sample-barcoded 5' primer and a J-beta primer mix, a second PCR was run for about 6 to 12 cycles. One entry per CDR3 protein results from TCRdb running MiXCR on the 5' RACE reads. The table records about 1,600,000 distinct CDR3 sequences, 42% of them present only once. The sample comprised blood. All receptors come from a woman aged 18 to 35 in good health.

V and J are TRBV6-1 and TRBJ2-7, with 7 bases matching TRBD2. The CDR3 length is 17 residues. V lost 5 bases to trimming and J lost 3 bases; unmatched junction nucleotides: 16. CDR1 is MNHNS, CDR2 SASEGT, per germline. The CDR3 loop reads CASSPSLSPSGIYEQYF. CDR3 in DNA: TGTGCCAGCAGTCCCTCTCTATCGCCTAGCGGAATCTACGAGCAGTACTTC.

This chain uses TRBV20-1 with TRBJ2-7; 15 bases map to TRBD2. CDR1 DFQATT and CDR2 SNEGSKA come from the germline V gene (reference sequence). V lost 4 bases and J lost 2; bases outside the gene matches: 6. This CDR3 is built from 16 residues. CDR3: CSATRGLAGGTYEQYF. CDR3 sequence (DNA): TGCAGTGCTACTAGGGGACTAGCGGGAGGCACCTACGAGCAGTACTTC.

The rearrangement links TRBV6-1 to TRBJ1-4; no reliable D call. Trimming shortened V by 10 bases and J by 0 bases, and 9 bases separated the two germline ends. The CDR3 consists of 13 residues. CDR1 and CDR2 from the germline V gene are MNHNS and SASEGT. This CDR3 reads CATKPATNEKLFF. CDR3 nucleotide sequence: TGTGCCACCAAACCAGCAACTAATGAAAAACTGTTTTTT.

CDR3 in DNA: TGCAGTGCTAGACGGACAGGGGCCTTGGATGAGCAGTTCTTC. Amino acids: CSARRTGALDEQFF. The chain recombines TRBV20-1 with TRBJ2-1, with 9 bases fitting TRBD1. Trimming cost V 2 bases and J 8 bases; bases outside gene matches: 7. CDR3 length: 14 amino acids. Germline CDR1 DFQATT, CDR2 SNEGSKA (reference sequence).

The chain is built from TRBV18 and TRBJ1-2, with a possible D match to TRBD1 (5 bases). V lost 3 bases to trimming and J lost 4 bases, with 15 bases between them. Germline CDR1 and CDR2: KGHSH and LQKENI. This CDR3 is built from 15 residues. The CDR3 DNA reads as TGTGCCAGCTCACCGGGACCCACGGGGGGCTATGGCTACACCTTC. It yields the protein CASSPGPTGGYGYTF. The variable domain in full, completed from reference TRBV18 and TRBJ1-2, reads NAGVMQNPRHLVRRRGQEARLRCSPMKGHSHVYWYRQLPEEGLKFMVYLQKENIIDESGMPKERFSAEFPKEGPSILRIQQVVRGDSAAYFCASSPGPTGGYGYTFGSGTRLTVV.

The rearrangement uses TRBV7-9 and TRBJ2-1; 7 positions agree with TRBD2. Unmatched junction bases numbered 2, after V lost 4 bases and J lost 2 bases. The CDR3 loop spans 14 amino acids. Germline-derived CDR1 and CDR2 are SEHNR and FQNEAQ (reference sequence). The CDR3, as DNA: TGTGCCAGCAGCTCGACTAGCACCTACAATGAGCAGTTCTTC. Its protein product is CASSSTSTYNEQFF.

A single count supports this clonotype. DNA of the CDR3: TGCGCCAGCAGCCCGGGGTGGGGGTACAATGAGCAGTTCTTC. This encodes CASSPGWGYNEQFF. The V and J genes are TRBV5-1 and TRBJ2-1; the D gene could be TRBD1 or TRBD2 (5 bases each). The length of the CDR3 is 14 residues. V was clipped by 4 bases and J by 4 bases, with 12 bases between them. Germline V gene lookup returns CDR1 SGHRS and CDR2 YFSETQ.

This clonotype was found once. Compared with germline, one end of the junction differs, possibly owing to a read error. V gene TRBV27 combines with J gene TRBJ2-4; TRBD1 aligns across 8 bases. This CDR3 comprises 14 residues. Germline V gene sequence: CDR1 MNHEY, CDR2 SMNVEV (reference sequence). DNA for the CDR3: TGTGGCAGCAGTTCCTCCCTAACAGGGGGATCGGAGTACTTC. The encoded protein is CGSSSSLTGGSEYF.

The table lists this clonotype with a few counts. The V and J genes are TRBV5-1 and TRBJ2-1; D not certain. Germline loops: CDR1 SGHRS, CDR2 YFSETQ. This CDR3 contains 12 residues. V was clipped by 5 bases and J by 9 bases, with 12 bases between them. DNA of the CDR3: TGCGCCAGCAGGTTTTTTGGGATTGAGCAGTTCTTC. This translates into CASRFFGIEQFF.

This clonotype came up a few times. CDR3 amino acids: CASSLVGTRHTDTQYF. As DNA, the CDR3 is TGTGCCAGCAGCTTAGTGGGGACTAGGCACACAGATACGCAGTATTTT. The chain joins TRBV7-2 to TRBJ2-3, with TRBD2 matching over 8 bases. Germline lookup yields CDR1 SGHTA and CDR2 FQGNSA. The V gene end was trimmed by 1 base and the J gene end by 2 bases; junction bases not matched to a gene: 5. The CDR3 extends over 16 amino acids.

This sequence joins TRBV6-6 and TRBJ1-3; 9 nucleotides agree with TRBD1. The CDR3 is made up of 15 amino acids. V was pared by 11 bases and J by 2 bases, with 10 bases of the junction left unmatched. CDR1 and CDR2 (germline): MNHNY, SVGAGI (reference sequence). The CDR3, as DNA: TGTGCCTGTCGACCAGGACAGGGGACTGGAAACACCATATATTTT. Encoded protein: CACRPGQGTGNTIYF.

The rearrangement uses TRBV29-1 and TRBJ2-7, with a weak D call TRBD1 (6 bases). The CDR3 has 14 amino acids. V was trimmed by 0 bases and J by 2 bases, leaving 11 bases between them. Germline V gene data show CDR1 as SQVTM and CDR2 as ANQGSEA. The CDR3 nucleotides are TGCAGCGTTGAAGAGCAGGGGAGCCCCTACGAGCAGTACTTC. This sequence encodes CSVEEQGSPYEQYF.

In this sample, this clonotype turned up a few times. V usage is TRBV12-3 or TRBV12-4 and J usage is TRBJ1-1; tentative D call: TRBD1 (5 bases). V lost 5 bases, J lost 4 bases, and 14 bases lay in between. This CDR3 has 14 residues. The CDR3 sequence: CASSITQGTTEAFF. In DNA form, the CDR3 reads TGTGCCAGCAGTATAACCCAGGGTACCACTGAAGCTTTCTTT.

The chain is built from TRBV6-5 and TRBJ2-5; a weak D match, TRBD1 (5 bases). Germline assignment: CDR1 MNHEY and CDR2 SVGAGI. V lost 4 bases, J lost 0 bases, and 21 bases lay in between. This CDR3 region has 18 residues. The CDR3 sequence is CASSSSPTLTGHQETQYF. DNA for the CDR3: TGTGCCAGCAGTTCCTCCCCGACTCTCACAGGTCACCAAGAGACCCAGTACTTC.

The V and J genes are TRBV11-2 and TRBJ2-3, with D perhaps TRBD1 (5 bases). From germline, CDR1 is SGHAT and CDR2 FQNNGV. CDR3 length: 15 residues. V was clipped by 11 bases and J by 2 bases, with 20 bases between them. The CDR3, as DNA: TGTGCCTCTAGTGACAGTCACGGCTTCACAGATACGCAGTATTTT. Translation gives CASSDSHGFTDTQYF.

This clonotype was observed a few times. The chain has TRBV20-1 and TRBJ1-4; D is possibly TRBD1 (5 bases). Germline assignment: CDR1 DFQATT and CDR2 SNEGSKA (reference sequence). The CDR3 is 14 amino acids. V dropped 0 bases and J dropped 3 bases, with 8 bases sitting between them. This CDR3 reads CSARDGGANEKLFF. The CDR3 region has the DNA TGCAGTGCTAGAGATGGGGGGGCTAATGAAAAACTGTTTTTT.

The rearrangement joins TRBV7-9 to TRBJ2-7; D remains ambiguous. V shed 5 bases and J shed 5 bases, with 10 bases lying between them. This CDR3 region has 12 residues. The germline V gene has CDR1 SEHNR and CDR2 FQNEAQ (reference sequence). The CDR3 sequence is CASSPASHEQYF. DNA of the CDR3: TGTGCCAGCAGCCCCGCGTCCCACGAGCAGTACTTC.

This clonotype has only a few counts. V gene TRBV7-3 combines with J gene TRBJ2-3; no definite D call. This CDR3 comprises 15 residues. The germline V and J ends were trimmed by 2 bases and 1 base, with 10 bases remaining between them. From germline, CDR1 is SGHTA and CDR2 FQGTGA. The CDR3 is CASSLFGSGTDTQYF. CDR3 coding DNA: TGTGCCAGCAGCTTATTCGGGTCGGGCACAGATACGCAGTATTTT.

This clonotype was seen only a few times. The CDR3 region is CSASGSGNNEQFF. The DNA for the CDR3 is TGCAGTGCTAGCGGGAGTGGGAACAATGAGCAGTTCTTC. This chain links TRBV20-1 with TRBJ2-1; a possible D gene is TRBD2 (6 bases). CDR3 length: 13 amino acids. Trimming shortened V by 3 bases and J by 5 bases, and 11 bases separated the two germline ends. Germline CDR1 and CDR2: DFQATT and SNEGSKA (reference sequence).

This clonotype was detected only a few times. The rearrangement joins TRBV2 to TRBJ2-1, with TRBD2 identical over 8 bases. J was trimmed by 7 bases and V by 8 bases; bases with no gene match: 13. The CDR3 has 15 amino acids. Germline CDR1 and CDR2: SNHLY and FYNNEI. The CDR3 DNA reads as TGTGCCAGCGGGGCGGAGGGACTAGACTTGAATGAGCAGTTCTTC. Amino acids: CASGAEGLDLNEQFF.